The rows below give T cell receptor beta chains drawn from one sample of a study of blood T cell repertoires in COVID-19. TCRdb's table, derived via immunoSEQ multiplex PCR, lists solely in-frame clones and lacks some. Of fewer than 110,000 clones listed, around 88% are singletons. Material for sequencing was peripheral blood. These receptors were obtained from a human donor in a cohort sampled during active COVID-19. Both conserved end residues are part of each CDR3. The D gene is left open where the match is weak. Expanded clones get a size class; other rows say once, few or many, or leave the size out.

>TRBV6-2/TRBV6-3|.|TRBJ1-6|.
CASSPRRGGNSPLHF
TGTGCCAGCAGTCCCCGCCGGGGGGGGAATTCACCCCTCCACTTT
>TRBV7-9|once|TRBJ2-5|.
CASSPIKGTLYQETQYF
TGTGCCAGCAGCCCAATCAAGGGGACACTTTACCAAGAGACCCAGTACTTC
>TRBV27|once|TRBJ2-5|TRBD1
CASKTRGLKETQYF
TGTGCCAGCAAAACCAGGGGGCTTAAGGAGACCCAGTACTTC
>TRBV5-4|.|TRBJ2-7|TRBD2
CASSSGLVYEQYF
TGTGCCAGCAGCTCGGGACTAGTATACGAGCAGTACTTC
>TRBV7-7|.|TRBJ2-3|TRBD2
CASSHGTSGRATDTQYF
TGTGCCAGCAGCCACGGGACTAGCGGGAGAGCCACAGATACGCAGTATTTT
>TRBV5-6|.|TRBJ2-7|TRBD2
CASSLGLAGGFSYEQYF
TGTGCCAGCAGCTTGGGACTAGCGGGGGGGTTCTCCTACGAGCAGTACTTC
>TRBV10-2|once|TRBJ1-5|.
CASSARQLSRDNQPQHF
TGCGCCAGCAGTGCCCGACAGCTCTCCAGGGACAATCAGCCCCAGCATTTT
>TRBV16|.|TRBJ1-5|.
CASSQSQGRDQPQHF
TGTGCCAGCAGCCAATCGCAGGGGCGGGATCAGCCCCAGCATTTT
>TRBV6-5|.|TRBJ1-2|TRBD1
CASRRTGGVYGYTF
TGTGCCAGCAGAAGAACAGGGGGAGTCTATGGCTACACCTTC
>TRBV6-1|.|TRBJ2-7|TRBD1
CASSDGQGAFYEQYF
TGTGCCAGCAGTGACGGTCAGGGGGCATTCTACGAGCAGTACTTC
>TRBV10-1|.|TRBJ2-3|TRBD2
CASSSSGTSGAYTDTQYF
TGCGCCAGCAGTTCATCCGGGACTAGCGGAGCTTACACAGATACGCAGTATTTT
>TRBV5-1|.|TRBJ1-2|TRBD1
CASSSGQGSGYGYTF
TGCGCCAGCAGCTCGGGACAGGGGAGCGGCTATGGCTACACCTTC
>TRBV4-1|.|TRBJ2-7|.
CASSSMDWLSSYEQYF
TGCGCCAGCAGCTCAATGGACTGGCTTAGCTCCTACGAGCAGTACTTC
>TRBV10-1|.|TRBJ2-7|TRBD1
CASPTDRASYEQYF
TGCGCCAGCCCAACGGACAGGGCGTCCTACGAGCAGTACTTC
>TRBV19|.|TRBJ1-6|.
CASSRRTAGGSPLHF
TGTGCCAGTAGTCGCCGGACAGCAGGAGGTTCACCCCTCCACTTT
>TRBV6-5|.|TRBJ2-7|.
CASSLRDSYEQYF
TGTGCCAGCAGTCTCCGGGACTCCTACGAGCAGTACTTC
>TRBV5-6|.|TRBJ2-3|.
CASSPNPRADTQYF
TGTGCCAGCAGCCCAAATCCCAGGGCGGATACGCAGTATTTT
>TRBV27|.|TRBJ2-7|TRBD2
CASRNPGLAGGQGYEQYF
TGTGCCAGCAGGAATCCGGGACTAGCGGGAGGGCAGGGTTACGAGCAGTACTTC
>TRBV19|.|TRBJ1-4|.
CASTRVLSTTNEKLFF
TGTGCCAGTACCCGGGTCCTTTCCACAACTAATGAAAAACTGTTTTTT
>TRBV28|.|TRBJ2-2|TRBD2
CASGGPSGRGTGELFF
TGTGCCAGCGGGGGGCCTAGCGGGAGAGGCACCGGGGAGCTGTTTTTT
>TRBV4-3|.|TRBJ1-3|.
CASSQDLGLQALGNTIYF
TGCGCCAGCAGCCAAGACTTGGGGCTCCAGGCCCTTGGAAACACCATATATTTT
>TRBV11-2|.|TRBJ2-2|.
CASSLGLSGNTGELFF
TGTGCCAGCAGCTTAGGACTGAGCGGGAACACCGGGGAGCTGTTTTTT
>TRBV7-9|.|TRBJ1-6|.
CASSPRPAEANSPLHF
TGTGCCAGCAGCCCCCGGCCGGCCGAGGCGAATTCACCCCTCCACTTT
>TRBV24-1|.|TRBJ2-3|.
CATSDLVGGPNTDTQYF
TGTGCCACCAGTGATTTAGTTGGTGGGCCAAACACAGATACGCAGTATTTT
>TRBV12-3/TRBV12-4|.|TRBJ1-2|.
CASSPQNYGYTF
TGTGCCAGCAGTCCACAGAACTATGGCTACACCTTC
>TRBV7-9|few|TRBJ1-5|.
CASSTSGATRNQPQHF
TGTGCCAGCAGCACTAGCGGGGCGACTCGCAATCAGCCCCAGCATTTT
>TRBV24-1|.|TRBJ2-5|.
CATSENREFQETQYF
TGTGCCACCAGTGAAAACAGGGAGTTCCAAGAGACCCAGTACTTC
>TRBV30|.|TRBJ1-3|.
CAWSGQPSGNTIYF
TGTGCCTGGTCTGGACAGCCCTCTGGAAACACCATATATTTT
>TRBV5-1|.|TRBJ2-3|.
CASSLEVGGPVDTQYF
TGCGCCAGCAGCTTGGAGGTGGGGGGGCCGGTAGATACGCAGTATTTT
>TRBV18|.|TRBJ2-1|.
CASSPLGSGNEQFF
TGTGCCAGCTCACCATTGGGGAGCGGGAATGAGCAGTTCTTC
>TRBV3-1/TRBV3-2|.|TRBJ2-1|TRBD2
CASSQELLAGDKNEQFF
TGTGCCAGCAGCCAAGAGTTGTTAGCGGGAGATAAGAATGAGCAGTTCTTC
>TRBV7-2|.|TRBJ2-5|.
CASSAGTLETQYF
TGTGCCAGCAGCGCCGGGACTCTGGAGACCCAGTACTTC
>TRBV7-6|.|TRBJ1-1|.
CASSLEDSGVTEAFF
TGTGCCAGCAGCTTGGAGGACAGTGGAGTCACTGAAGCTTTCTTT
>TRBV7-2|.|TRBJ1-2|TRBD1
CASSSTGAGYGYTF
TGTGCCAGCAGCTCGACAGGGGCGGGGTATGGCTACACCTTC
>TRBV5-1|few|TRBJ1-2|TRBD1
CASRVETGGNYGYTF
TGCGCCAGTAGGGTGGAGACAGGGGGGAACTATGGCTACACCTTC
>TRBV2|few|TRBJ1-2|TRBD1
CATYNHRRDRGDLYGYTF
TGTGCCACCTATAACCATCGCCGGGACAGGGGGGATCTCTATGGCTACACCTTC
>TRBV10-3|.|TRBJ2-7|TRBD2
CAIREGLAASYEQYF
TGTGCCATCAGGGAGGGACTAGCGGCCTCCTACGAGCAGTACTTC
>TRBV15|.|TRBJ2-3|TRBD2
CATSRDQRGFTDTQYF
TGTGCCACCAGCAGAGATCAGCGGGGGTTCACAGATACGCAGTATTTT
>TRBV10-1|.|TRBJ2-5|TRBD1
CASSDSGTGGETQYF
TGCGCCAGCAGTGACTCCGGGACAGGGGGAGAGACCCAGTACTTC
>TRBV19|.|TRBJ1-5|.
CASRNSIIGGRGQPQHF
TGTGCCAGTAGAAATAGTATAATAGGGGGAAGGGGTCAGCCCCAGCATTTT
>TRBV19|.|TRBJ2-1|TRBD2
CASSPRPSGGAPNEQFF
TGTGCCAGTAGTCCCCGCCCTAGCGGGGGGGCCCCCAATGAGCAGTTCTTC
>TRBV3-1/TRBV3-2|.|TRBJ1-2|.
CASSQNLPTVANYGYTF
TGTGCCAGCAGCCAAAACCTCCCCACAGTAGCTAACTATGGCTACACCTTC
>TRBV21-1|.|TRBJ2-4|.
CASPKMRRTGEVGKLKNIQYF
TGTGCCAGCCCAAAAATGAGGCGGACAGGGGAGGTGGGAAAGCTCAAAAACATTCAGTACTTC
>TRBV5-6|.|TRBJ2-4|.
CASSPTRRAKNIQYF
TGTGCCAGCAGCCCAACAAGGAGGGCCAAAAACATTCAGTACTTC
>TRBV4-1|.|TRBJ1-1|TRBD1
CASSRVIGDRVNTEAFF
TGCGCCAGCAGCCGGGTTATTGGAGACAGGGTAAACACTGAAGCTTTCTTT
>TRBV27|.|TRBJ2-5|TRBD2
CASNLVGGDQETQYF
TGTGCCAGCAACTTAGTGGGGGGGGACCAAGAGACCCAGTACTTC
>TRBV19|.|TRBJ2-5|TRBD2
CASSIGPSGETQYF
TGTGCCAGTAGTATAGGCCCTAGCGGAGAGACCCAGTACTTC
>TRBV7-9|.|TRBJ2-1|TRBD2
CASRDSAGDGNEQFF
TGTGCCAGCAGAGATTCAGCGGGGGACGGGAATGAGCAGTTCTTC
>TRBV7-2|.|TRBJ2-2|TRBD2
CASSLRPSGRALDTGELFF
TGTGCCAGCAGCTTAAGACCCAGCGGGAGGGCCTTAGACACCGGGGAGCTGTTTTTT
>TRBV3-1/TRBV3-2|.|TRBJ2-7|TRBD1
CASSPGQGSHYEQYF
TGTGCCAGCAGTCCCGGACAGGGCTCCCACTACGAGCAGTACTTC
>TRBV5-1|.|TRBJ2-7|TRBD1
CASSSGGTGIYEQYF
TGCGCCAGCAGCTCTGGGGGGACAGGCATCTACGAGCAGTACTTC
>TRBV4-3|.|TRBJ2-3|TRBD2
CASSQGRREVQDTQYF
TGCGCCAGCAGCCAAGGTCGGCGGGAGGTGCAAGATACGCAGTATTTT
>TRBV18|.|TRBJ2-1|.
CASGSAAGTYNEQFF
TGTGCCAGCGGAAGTGCAGCGGGCACCTACAATGAGCAGTTCTTC
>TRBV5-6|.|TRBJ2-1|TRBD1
CASSQTLRQGATNEQFF
TGTGCCAGCAGCCAGACCCTGAGACAGGGGGCAACGAATGAGCAGTTCTTC
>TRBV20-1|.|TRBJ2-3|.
CSAVRDTQYF
TGCAGTGCGGTCAGAGATACGCAGTATTTT
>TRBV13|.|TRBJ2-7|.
CASSLSAGSSYEQYF
TGTGCCAGCAGCTTATCCGCAGGTTCTTCCTACGAGCAGTACTTC
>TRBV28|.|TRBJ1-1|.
CASSFIQAPQNTEAFF
TGTGCCAGCAGTTTTATACAGGCCCCCCAGAACACTGAAGCTTTCTTT
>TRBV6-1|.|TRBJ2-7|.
CASSEEVDGLNEQYF
TGTGCCAGCAGTGAAGAAGTAGACGGACTTAACGAGCAGTACTTC
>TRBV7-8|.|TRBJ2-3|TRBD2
CASSVTVPSGTDTQYF
TGTGCCAGCAGCGTTACAGTGCCTAGCGGGACAGATACGCAGTATTTT